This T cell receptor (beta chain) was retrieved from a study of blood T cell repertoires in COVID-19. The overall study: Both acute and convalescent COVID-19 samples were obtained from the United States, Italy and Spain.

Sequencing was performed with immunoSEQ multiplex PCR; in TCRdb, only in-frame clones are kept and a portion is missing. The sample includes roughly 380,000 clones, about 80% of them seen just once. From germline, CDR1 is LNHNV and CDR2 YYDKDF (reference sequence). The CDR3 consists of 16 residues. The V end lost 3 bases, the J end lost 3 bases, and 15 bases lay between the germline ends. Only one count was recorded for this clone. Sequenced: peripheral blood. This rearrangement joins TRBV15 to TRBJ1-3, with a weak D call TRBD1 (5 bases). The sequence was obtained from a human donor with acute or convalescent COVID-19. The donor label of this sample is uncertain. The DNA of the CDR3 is TGTGCCACCAGCAGTTCTGACGGGGGGTTTGGAAACACCATATATTTT. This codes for CATSSSDGGFGNTIYF.